This T cell receptor (beta chain) was profiled in a study of cytomegalovirus exposure and HLA in healthy donors. Points from the study as a whole: The authors enumerated roughly 180 TCR beta chains as linked to cytomegalovirus.

Per the germline V gene, CDR1 is WNHNN and CDR2 is SYGVQD (reference sequence). This CDR3 has 14 amino acids. Both 60 Vbeta primers and 13 Jbeta primers went into the PCR. Sequencing was performed with immunoSEQ multiplex PCR; in TCRdb, only in-frame clones are kept and a portion is missing. The data show approximately 110,000 clones, roughly 74% seen once. Note on this clone: As yet, its antigen is unknown. An end of the junction does not agree with germline; a read error may underlie this.

The sequencing sample was made of PBMCs. This sequence originates from a woman in her forties or fifties in good health and CMV-seropositive. The chain is built from TRBV10-1 and TRBJ2-5; tentatively, D is TRBD2 (6 bases). The CDR3 here is CASSESGGQGTQYF. As DNA, the CDR3 is TGCGCCAGCAGTGAGTCGGGGGGTCAAGGGACCCAGTACTTC.